This is a list of T cell receptor beta chains from one sample in a study of CD8 T cells in ankylosing spondylitis. A single record per CDR3 protein comes from TCRdb applying MiXCR to the 5' RACE reads. In the table there are about 160,000 distinct CDR3 sequences, 15% to 20% of which are singletons. Sequencing was done on a sample of blood, either unsorted or a sorted T cell fraction (not recorded which). These receptors were taken from a male donor with ankylosing spondylitis or in good health (not recorded which). Each CDR3 is given with its conserved first and last residue. A D gene is named only where the DNA matches it firmly. Expanded clones get a size class; other rows say once, few or many, or leave the size out.

TRBD1	TRBV29-1	-	TRBJ2-7	CSVGTGGLGGEQYF	TGCAGCGTTGGGACAGGGGGTCTCGGGGGCGAGCAGTACTTC
-	TRBV20-1	many	TRBJ2-5	CSAPGQLEETQYF	TGCAGTGCCCCGGGACAATTAGAAGAGACCCAGTACTTC
-	TRBV4-2	-	TRBJ1-2	CASSQDPGAGGYTF	TGTGCCAGCAGCCAAGATCCGGGGGCGGGAGGCTACACCTTC
TRBD1	TRBV6-1	many	TRBJ2-6	CASRPDRGSPGANVLTF	TGTGCCAGCAGACCCGACAGGGGAAGTCCTGGGGCCAACGTCCTGACTTTC
-	TRBV7-9	few	TRBJ2-7	CASSMVGGPLEQYF	TGTGCCAGCAGCATGGTCGGAGGCCCGCTGGAGCAGTACTTC
TRBD2	TRBV4-2	many	TRBJ2-1	CASSPGTSGYNEQFF	TGTGCCAGCAGCCCCGGGACTAGCGGCTACAATGAGCAGTTCTTC
TRBD2	TRBV5-1	many	TRBJ2-7	CASSLEGTTYYEQYF	TGCGCCAGCAGCTTGGAAGGGACTACCTACTACGAGCAGTACTTC
TRBD2	TRBV9	-	TRBJ2-5	CASSTRGTSGQETQYF	TGTGCCAGCAGCACCCGAGGGACTAGCGGACAAGAGACCCAGTACTTC
TRBD1	TRBV5-1	many	TRBJ2-6	CASSSTGTGANVLTF	TGCGCCAGCAGCTCGACAGGGACTGGGGCCAACGTCCTGACTTTC
TRBD1	TRBV5-1	-	TRBJ1-1	CASSFGQGETEAFF	TGCGCCAGCTCATTCGGACAGGGAGAGACTGAAGCTTTCTTT
-	TRBV5-4	many	TRBJ1-1	CASSSARGWTEAFF	TGTGCCAGCAGCTCGGCGAGGGGTTGGACTGAAGCTTTCTTT
-	TRBV15	few	TRBJ2-1	CATMGGVRNEQFF	TGTGCCACCATGGGTGGAGTCCGGAATGAGCAGTTCTTC
TRBD2	TRBV5-6	many	TRBJ2-5	CASSTGLAGRETQYF	TGTGCCAGCAGCACCGGACTAGCGGGAAGGGAGACCCAGTACTTC
TRBD1	TRBV7-2	-	TRBJ1-2	CASSSLGTVASYGYTF	TGTGCCAGCAGCTCACTCGGGACAGTGGCTTCCTATGGCTACACCTTC
-	TRBV20-1	many	TRBJ2-1	CSARSGGSYNEQFF	TGCAGTGCCCGAAGTGGCGGTTCCTACAATGAGCAGTTCTTC
TRBD2	TRBV11-3	-	TRBJ2-7	CASSQDRDYSSYEQYF	TGTGCCAGCAGCCAGGATCGGGACTACAGCTCCTACGAGCAGTACTTC
-	TRBV2	few	TRBJ2-7	CASVGINYEQYF	TGTGCCAGCGTCGGCATAAACTACGAGCAGTACTTC
-	TRBV27	-	TRBJ1-3	CASSQTGPRNTIYF	TGTGCCAGCAGTCAGACAGGACCAAGGAACACCATATATTTT
-	TRBV20-1	many	TRBJ2-7	CSAANRQTYEQYF	TGCAGTGCTGCCAACAGACAGACCTACGAGCAGTACTTC
-	TRBV9	few	TRBJ2-5	CASSATRSGYQETQYF	TGTGCCAGCAGCGCCACCCGGTCCGGGTACCAAGAGACCCAGTACTTC
-	TRBV5-6	many	TRBJ2-2	CASSGGNTGELFF	TGTGCCAGCTCCGGGGGGAACACCGGGGAGCTGTTTTTT
-	TRBV18	few	TRBJ2-3	CASSPLSSTDTQYF	TGTGCCAGCTCACCACTGTCTAGCACAGATACGCAGTATTTT
-	TRBV3-1	few	TRBJ2-2	CASSQREGSGELFF	TGTGCCAGCAGCCAACGCGAGGGATCCGGGGAGCTGTTTTTT
-	TRBV12-3/TRBV12-4	-	TRBJ2-1	CASSLVQGQYNEQFF	TGTGCCAGCAGTTTAGTCCAGGGTCAATACAATGAGCAGTTCTTC
-	TRBV5-5	few	TRBJ2-7	CASTAALLGSYEQYF	TGTGCCAGCACCGCGGCCCTCCTGGGGTCCTACGAGCAGTACTTC
-	TRBV7-9	-	TRBJ2-7	CASSNQAETYEQYF	TGTGCCAGCAGCAACCAAGCGGAGACCTACGAGCAGTACTTC
-	TRBV5-1	many	TRBJ2-6	CASSTTGSGANVLTF	TGCGCCAGCAGCACGACGGGCTCTGGGGCCAACGTCCTGACTTTC
-	TRBV20-1	many	TRBJ1-5	CSASGPGENQPQHF	TGCAGTGCTAGCGGTCCAGGGGAGAATCAGCCCCAGCATTTT
-	TRBV4-1	many	TRBJ2-4	CASSQDTRVAKNIQYF	TGCGCCAGCAGCCAAGATACGAGGGTAGCCAAAAACATTCAGTACTTC
-	TRBV20-1	-	TRBJ1-1	CSASPHMNTEAFF	TGCAGTGCTAGTCCCCACATGAACACTGAAGCTTTCTTT
-	TRBV6-1	many	TRBJ2-3	CASTAGPSTDTQYF	TGTGCCAGCACGGCGGGACCCTCCACAGATACGCAGTATTTT